These 16 T cell receptor beta chains were sequenced from one sample in a study of T cells in Graves' hyperthyroidism and ophthalmopathy. It was RNA transcripts that yielded the amplified TCR beta CDR3 regions. In the first-round RT-PCR of the TCR CDR3, the HTBI primer set was used. MiXCR, applied by TCRdb to the multiplex PCR reads, yields one record per CDR3 protein. Of 500,000 to 600,000 distinct CDR3 sequences listed, 46% were seen once; the top ten hold about 8.3%. Sequenced: peripheral blood or thyroid tissue (not recorded which). Receptors originate from a woman aged 18-29 years with Graves' hyperthyroidism.

This sequence joins TRBV27 and TRBJ2-2, with 9 bases lining up with TRBD1. V lost 5 bases and J lost 7; bases outside the gene matches: 14. CDR3 size: 17 residues. Germline V gene data show CDR1 as MNHEY and CDR2 as SMNVEV (reference sequence). CDR3 sequence reads: CASSPNRDRVGGGELFF. CDR3 sequence (DNA): TGTGCCAGCAGTCCCAACCGGGACAGGGTTGGTGGCGGGGAGCTGTTTTTT.

In this sample, this clonotype turned up many times. The J gene is TRBJ1-2, the V gene TRBV9, with 8 bases that match TRBD1. The CDR3 consists of 15 residues. The ends lost 1 base at V and 7 bases at J; junction bases unmatched: 9. Germline CDR1 and CDR2: SGDLS and YYNGEE. CDR3 in DNA: TGTGCCAGCAGCGTATTTGGACAGGGATATAGTGGCTACACCTTC. Its protein product is CASSVFGQGYSGYTF.

V usage is TRBV11-2 and J usage is TRBJ1-5; 7 bases line up with TRBD1. This CDR3 contains 14 residues. Looked up from germline, CDR1 is SGHAT and CDR2 is FQNNGV. The ends lost 11 bases at V and 4 bases at J; junction bases unmatched: 11. The CDR3 DNA reads TGTGCCTGGACAAAGGGACAGTTAAATCAGCCCCAGCATTTT. Translated: CAWTKGQLNQPQHF.

This clonotype was seen repeatedly, ten times or more. This chain joins TRBV6-6 and TRBJ1-1; D ambiguous. The CDR3 totals 13 residues. Trimming pared 2 bases from V and 4 bases from J, leaving 8 bases between. CDR1 and CDR2 (germline): MNHNY, SVGAGI (reference sequence). This CDR3 reads CASSYSPRTEAFF. The CDR3 DNA reads TGTGCCAGCAGTTACAGTCCACGCACTGAAGCTTTCTTT.

There are many counts of this clonotype. V is TRBV7-2 and J is TRBJ1-2, with 7 bases that match TRBD1. This CDR3 is built from 17 residues. J gave up 5 bases and V 3 bases, and 15 bases lay outside the gene matches. The germline gives CDR1 SGHTA, CDR2 FQGNSA. CDR3 protein: CASSFPYPGQSSYGYTF. CDR3 DNA sequence: TGTGCCAGCAGCTTCCCCTACCCGGGACAGAGCTCTTATGGCTACACCTTC.

This clonotype showed up many times. The rearrangement uses TRBV16 and TRBJ2-5, with 9 bases matching TRBD2. V was pared by 5 bases and J by 4 bases, with 5 bases of the junction left unmatched. CDR1 is KGHSY, CDR2 FQNENV, per germline. The CDR3 covers 14 residues. The CDR3 loop is CASSDGTSSETQYF. Written as DNA, the CDR3 is TGTGCCAGCAGCGATGGGACTAGCTCAGAGACCCAGTACTTC.

In its sample, this clonotype was seen many times. The chain carries TRBV19 and TRBJ2-7; maybe TRBD2 (6 bases). V lost 5 bases and J 2 bases, leaving 16 bases between the germline ends. The CDR3 contains 15 residues. CDR1 is LNHDA, CDR2 SQIVND, per germline (reference sequence). The CDR3 here is CASSPSSVGTYEQYF. DNA for the CDR3: TGTGCCAGTAGTCCGTCTAGCGTGGGGACCTACGAGCAGTACTTC. Full variable domain (remainder filled in from reference TRBV19 and TRBJ2-7): DGGITQSPKYLFRKEGQNVTLSCEQNLNHDAMYWYRQDPGQGLRLIYYSQIVNDFQKGDIAEGYSVSREKKESFPLTVTSAQKNPTAFYLCASSPSSVGTYEQYFGPGTRLTVT.

This clonotype was seen repeatedly, ten times or more. The chain is built from TRBV5-8 and TRBJ2-7; no firm D call. The V end was cut by 1 base, the J end by 5 bases, with 4 bases between. The length of the CDR3 is 11 residues. CDR1 and CDR2 from the germline V gene are SGHTS and YDEGEE. The CDR3 bases are TGTGCCAGCAGCTTGATAGACGAGCAGTACTTC. As protein: CASSLIDEQYF.

In this sample, this clonotype turned up many times. The rearrangement links TRBV15 to TRBJ1-5; possible D gene TRBD1, 6 bases. The V end was cut by 4 bases, the J end by 1 base, with 11 bases between. The CDR3 consists of 15 residues. Germline V gene sequence: CDR1 LNHNV, CDR2 YYDKDF (reference sequence). CDR3 sequence: CATSTGTHSNQPQHF. DNA for the CDR3: TGTGCCACCAGCACCGGGACACACAGCAATCAGCCCCAGCATTTT.

This clonotype was seen more than once but under ten times. The chain links TRBV6-2 or TRBV6-3 to TRBJ2-7; D perhaps matches TRBD2 (6 bases). Trimming took 2 bases from V and 5 from J, leaving 19 bases between them. Germline-derived CDR1 and CDR2 are MNHEY and SVGEGT. The CDR3 has 16 residues. Here the CDR3 DNA reads TGTGCCAGCAGTTACGATAGATTGCGGGATGTGAACGAGCAGTACTTC. Amino acid sequence: CASSYDRLRDVNEQYF.

CDR3 sequence: CASSLAATSTNEKLFF. CDR3 DNA sequence: TGTGCCAGCAGTTTAGCAGCAACCTCAACTAATGAAAAACTGTTTTTT. The J gene is TRBJ1-4, the V gene TRBV12-3 or TRBV12-4; no definite D call. V lost 0 bases to trimming and J lost 0 bases, with 8 bases between them. CDR3 length: 16 amino acids.

This clonotype was observed once. The rearrangement uses TRBV2 and TRBJ2-7, with TRBD1 matching over 8 bases. The J call may be faulty, since TRBJ2-5 better matches the DNA end. The germline gives CDR1 SNHLY, CDR2 FYNNEI. The CDR3 loop spans 15 amino acids. The CDR3 region is CASSARTGLQETQYF. Written as DNA, the CDR3 is TGTGCCAGCAGCGCCCGGACAGGGCTCCAAGAGACCCAGTACTTC.

Many counts were recorded for this clonotype. The chain uses TRBV5-5 and TRBJ1-2; no definite D call. This CDR3 has 13 amino acids. Trimming cost V 5 bases and J 5 bases, with 13 bases left between them. Looked up from germline, CDR1 is SGHKS and CDR2 is YYEKEE (reference sequence). The CDR3 sequence is CASSSPSRYGYTF. The CDR3, as DNA: TGTGCCAGCAGTTCGCCCAGCAGGTATGGCTACACCTTC.

CDR3 in amino acids: CAISGQGMMSPLHF. The CDR3, as DNA: TGTGCCATCAGCGGACAGGGCATGATGTCACCCCTCCACTTT. The chain is built from TRBV10-3 and TRBJ1-6, with 8 nucleotides matching TRBD1. The length of the CDR3 is 14 residues. Germline V gene lookup returns CDR1 ENHRY and CDR2 SYGVKD. V shed 6 bases and J 10 bases; nucleotides not matched to a gene: 8.

V gene TRBV20-1 combines with J gene TRBJ1-1, with unresolved D. Germline assignment: CDR1 DFQATT and CDR2 SNEGSKA (reference sequence). The CDR3 spans 13 residues. V gave up 5 bases and J gave up 7 bases, with 17 bases separating them. The CDR3 here is CSAERREGSEAFF. The CDR3 DNA is TGCAGTGCTGAGCGGCGGGAGGGAAGTGAAGCTTTCTTT.

This clonotype was seen just once. Possible read error: a much larger clone is one base away. This CDR3 is missing its conserved last phenylalanine or tryptophan, likely due to a read error. The chain has TRBV7-3 and TRBJ1-1; no definite D call. CDR3 size: 12 residues. V was trimmed by 5 bases and J by 6 bases, leaving 10 bases between them. Germline CDR1 SGHTA, CDR2 FQGTGA. The CDR3 DNA reads TGTGCCAGCAGCCAAGAGGAGGCTGAAGCTTTCCTT. This encodes CASSQEEAEAFL.